These T cell receptor beta chains were read from a single sample in a study of blood T cells in healthy people across ages. Via MiXCR, TCRdb re-called the 5' RACE reads, giving one row per CDR3 protein. This sample has hundreds of thousands of distinct CDR3 sequences, with approximately 49% found just once. The sequencing input was blood. The origin of the receptors is a woman aged 60-75 years in good health. The conserved cysteine and the conserved F or W are not part of the CDR3 here.

V gene	CDR3 protein
TRBV29-1	SVAGGDRSTDTQY
TRBV2	ASSASADLAWSQY
TRBV7-3	ASSFYGQGSYEQY
TRBV29-1	SVDRGPGQGPEAF
TRBV4-2	ASSQVVGGTDTQY
TRBV20-1	SASPSGRGTGELF
TRBV7-2	ASSLLGGATDTQY
TRBV9	ASSVASGYNEQF
TRBV5-1	ASSLGSWDSQETQY
TRBV12-3/TRBV12-4	ASSPDSASNEKLF
TRBV20-1	SAVDLVRAWETQY
TRBV20-1	SARDPILAGGLGDTQY
TRBV3-1	ASSPAGFNEQY
TRBV9	ASSAGTATIYEQY
TRBV20-1	SARDYGTSPTEQY
TRBV6-5	ATKSSSYNEQF
TRBV6-6	ASSLQGFLYGYT
TRBV7-3	ASSSRGSNTEAF
TRBV10-3	AISSGTGGNEQY
TRBV14	ASSQFTKQETQY
TRBV24-1	ATSESSGNEQF
TRBV7-2	ASSRGGPETQY
TRBV4-2	ASGQDRGGGQETQY
TRBV5-1	ASGDYGETQY
TRBV12-3/TRBV12-4	ASTAGNRGLLEKLF
TRBV5-4	ASSQDPPSEKLF
TRBV5-1	ASSPTGGPYNEQF
TRBV7-2	ASSQSRAYEQY
TRBV28	ASSRIRGGSSYEQY
TRBV25-1	ATQWAGSDYEQY
TRBV7-2	ASSAGTGGGNIQY
TRBV7-9	ASSTSGSEQY
TRBV5-1	ASSLEMSAGGLGTDTQY
TRBV10-3	AISKGSTLTTEAF
TRBV18	ASSPKGRTDTQY
TRBV2	ATLGQGRNEQF
TRBV24-1	ASRDRGYNEQF
TRBV20-1	SAREGTNEKLF
TRBV5-1	ASSLARTSGSSHNEQF
TRBV6-5	ASQQLQGSSREQY